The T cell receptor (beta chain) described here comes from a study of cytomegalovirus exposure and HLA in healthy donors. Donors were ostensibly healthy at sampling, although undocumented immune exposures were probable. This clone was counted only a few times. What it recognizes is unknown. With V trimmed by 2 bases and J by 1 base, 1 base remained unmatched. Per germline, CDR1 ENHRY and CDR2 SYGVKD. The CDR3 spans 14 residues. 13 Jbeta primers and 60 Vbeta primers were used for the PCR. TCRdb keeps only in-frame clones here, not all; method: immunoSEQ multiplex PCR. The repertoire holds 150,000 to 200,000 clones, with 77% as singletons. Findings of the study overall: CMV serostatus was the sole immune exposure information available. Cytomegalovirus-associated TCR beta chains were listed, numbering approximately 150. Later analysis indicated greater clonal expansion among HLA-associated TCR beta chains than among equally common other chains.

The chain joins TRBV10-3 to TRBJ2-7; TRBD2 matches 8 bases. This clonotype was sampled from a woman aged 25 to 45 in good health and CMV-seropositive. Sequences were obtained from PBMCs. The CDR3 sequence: CAISEAGGSYEQYF. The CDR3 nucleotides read TGTGCCATCAGTGAGGCGGGGGGTTCCTACGAGCAGTACTTC.